This T cell receptor (beta chain) is drawn from a study of regulatory T cells in long-lasting Graves disease. Documented time point: persistent/refractory GD, antithyroid drugs over 5 years with positive TRAb. Researchers made the TCR library from RNA that was extracted from PBMCs. The EDTA tubes were filled with around 8.5 milliliters of drawn peripheral blood. The CDR3 spans 14 residues. The V gene's germline CDR1 is MNHEY and CDR2 SVGAGI. V was pared by 0 bases and J by 8 bases, with 3 bases of the junction left unmatched. General observations from the study: Among samples with persistent disease, TRBV28, TRBJ1-2 and TRBJ2-5 were favored. Accuracy may have suffered from the small sample size. Public clonotype sharing was higher in persistent than newly diagnosed patients.

Library construction for TCR beta used iRepertoire HTBI primers and Arm-PCR of CDR3 regions. TCRdb fed the multiplex PCR reads into MiXCR, producing one record per CDR3 protein. In the table there are about half a million distinct CDR3 sequences, 20% to 25% of which are singletons. This clonotype was recorded once. The antigen remains unidentified. The TCR sequence derives from a female donor with Graves disease. Sequences were derived from peripheral blood mononuclear cells (PBMCs), sampled when the disease was refractory, from a patient treated with antithyroid drugs. The chain joins TRBV6-5 to TRBJ2-1; 8 bases map to TRBD2. This CDR3 reads CASSYSAGVYEQFF. The DNA for the CDR3 is TGTGCCAGCAGTTACTCAGCGGGAGTCTATGAGCAGTTCTTC.